This T cell receptor (beta chain) was observed in a study of blood T cell repertoires in COVID-19. Overall study context: COVID-19 samples collected from the United States, Italy and Spain covered acute and convalescent phases.

Only in-frame clones appear in the TCRdb table, and some are missing; sequencing was by immunoSEQ multiplex PCR. This table has 350,000 to 400,000 clones, about nine tenths appearing once. Enrolled through a virtual design, the participants were between about 18 and 100 years of age and came from roughly 22 US areas. Participants had their cohort set by participant-reported clinical history. Trimming removed 4 bases at V and 5 bases at J, with 25 bases between. Germline V gene sequence: CDR1 SGHDT, CDR2 YYEEEE. The CDR3 is 19 amino acids. This chain connects TRBV5-6 to TRBJ1-6; possible D gene TRBD1, 6 bases. The clonotype originates from a woman in her 30s who had recovered from COVID-19. The specimen was PBMCs or T cells enriched from blood (not recorded which). CDR3 sequence reads: CASSLLDRGGRWDNSPLHF. The DNA of the CDR3 is TGTGCCAGCAGCCTTCTTGACAGAGGGGGTAGGTGGGATAATTCACCCCTCCACTTT.